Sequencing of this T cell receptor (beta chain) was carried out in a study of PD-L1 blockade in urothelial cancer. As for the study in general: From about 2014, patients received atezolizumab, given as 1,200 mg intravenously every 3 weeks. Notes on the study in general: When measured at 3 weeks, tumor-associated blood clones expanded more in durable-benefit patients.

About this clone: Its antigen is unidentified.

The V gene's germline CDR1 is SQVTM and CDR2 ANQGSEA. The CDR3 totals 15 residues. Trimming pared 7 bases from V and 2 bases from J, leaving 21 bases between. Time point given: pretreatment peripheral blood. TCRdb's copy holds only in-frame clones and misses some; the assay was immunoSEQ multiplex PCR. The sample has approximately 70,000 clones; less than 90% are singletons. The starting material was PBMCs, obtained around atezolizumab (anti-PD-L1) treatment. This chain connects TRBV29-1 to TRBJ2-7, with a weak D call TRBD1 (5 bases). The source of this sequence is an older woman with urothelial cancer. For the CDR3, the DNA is TGCAGCGCCGCGCTGGACACTTCACTAACCTACGAGCAGTACTTC. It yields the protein CSAALDTSLTYEQYF.